A selection of T cell receptor beta chains follows, all from one sample in a study of T cell repertoires in cytomegalovirus infection. Their recognized antigens are unknown. TCRdb recomputed calls from the reads with MiXCR, one row per CDR3 protein. This sample has some 920,000 distinct CDR3 sequences; approximately 33% occur once, and the top ten carry around 15%. The starting material was cultured CD8+ T cells from PBMCs, obtained from culture after CMV antigen stimulation. These receptor sequences come from a human donor in good health (CMV status not recorded). Some clones in this sample may be carry-over from other donors' samples. CDR3s include the opening cysteine and the closing phenylalanine or tryptophan. The order of the fields is D gene, clone size, V gene, J gene, CDR3 protein, CDR3 DNA. D genes are given only for firm matches. Clone size, where shown, is once, few, many, or a class for clones that have expanded.

.	.	TRBV6-5	TRBJ2-5	CASRPRAGGTQYF	TGTGCCAGCAGACCCCGGGCGGGCGGGACCCAGTACTTC
.	few	TRBV4-1	TRBJ2-3	CASSPVDQGADTQYF	TGCGCCAGCAGCCCAGTCGACCAAGGGGCAGATACGCAGTATTTT
.	few	TRBV12-3/TRBV12-4	TRBJ2-3	CASSSAFGGADTQYF	TGTGCCAGCAGTTCCGCGTTCGGGGGTGCAGATACGCAGTATTTT
TRBD1	few	TRBV19	TRBJ2-7	CASSIPGGEQYF	TGTGCCAGTAGTATTCCAGGGGGCGAGCAGTACTTC
.	.	TRBV2	TRBJ1-1	CASSEEVQVNTEAFF	TGTGCCAGCAGTGAGGAAGTGCAGGTCAACACTGAAGCTTTCTTT
.	few	TRBV14	TRBJ1-1	CASSPIDSDTEAFF	TGTGCCAGCAGCCCTATTGACAGTGACACTGAAGCTTTCTTT
TRBD2	.	TRBV11-1	TRBJ2-2	CASSSLSGATNTGDLFF	TGTGCCAGCAGTTCTCTAAGCGGGGCCACGAACACCGGGGATCTGTTTTTT
TRBD2	.	TRBV7-7	TRBJ2-1	CASSDTSGGSYNEQFF	TGTGCTAGCAGCGATACTAGCGGGGGGTCCTACAATGAGCAGTTCTTC
.	once	TRBV12-5	TRBJ2-1	CASLRGASGYNEQFF	TGTGCTAGTTTAAGGGGGGCCTCCGGCTACAATGAGCAGTTCTTC
.	.	TRBV12-3/TRBV12-4	TRBJ2-1	CASSFGGYREQFF	TGTGCCAGCAGTTTTGGGGGGTACCGTGAGCAGTTCTTC
.	few	TRBV7-6	TRBJ1-2	CASSLGEGRRYGYTF	TGTGCCAGCAGCTTAGGCGAGGGGCGGAGATATGGCTACACCTTC
TRBD1	many	TRBV7-9	TRBJ2-5	CASRLSGTGEETQYF	TGTGCCAGCAGACTATCCGGGACAGGGGAAGAGACCCAGTACTTC
TRBD1	.	TRBV6-5	TRBJ2-7	CASSPGTGAEQYF	TGTGCCAGCAGCCCCGGGACAGGGGCAGAGCAGTACTTC
.	many	TRBV6-5	TRBJ2-1	CASSYTSQRRDEQFF	TGTGCCAGCAGTTACACGTCGCAGCGTCGGGATGAGCAGTTCTTC
.	.	TRBV10-2	TRBJ1-2	CASGPGTNYGNTF	TGCGCCAGCGGCCCCGGGACTAACTATGGCAACACCTTC
TRBD1	few	TRBV12-5	TRBJ2-2	CASAVFTGATNTGELFF	TGTGCTAGTGCGGTCTTTACAGGGGCCACGAACACCGGGGAGCTGTTTTTT
.	.	TRBV7-2	TRBJ1-5	CASSVLHGTLWPQHF	TGTGCCAGCAGCGTCCTCCACGGGACCCTCTGGCCCCAGCATTTT
TRBD2	many	TRBV7-6	TRBJ2-3	CASSLAPPGPREGKDTQYF	TGTGCCAGCAGCTTAGCCCCACCGGGACCTAGGGAGGGTAAAGATACGCAGTATTTT
.	many	TRBV7-2	TRBJ1-1	CASSLDPGEAFF	TGTGCCAGCAGCTTAGATCCGGGAGAGGCTTTCTTT
TRBD1	.	TRBV7-9	TRBJ1-2	CASSGGQGRIGYTF	TGTGCCAGCAGCGGGGGACAGGGACGTATTGGCTACACCTTC
.	.	TRBV15	TRBJ1-5	CATRSNRGNQPQHF	TGTGCCACCAGATCAAACAGGGGCAATCAGCCCCAGCATTTT
.	.	TRBV19	TRBJ1-1	CASSLTVNTAAFF	TGTGCCAGTAGCCTGACAGTGAACACTGCAGCTTTCTTT
TRBD1	.	TRBV7-9	TRBJ2-5	CASSSNSIPRQGAEETQYF	TGTGCCAGCAGTTCTAATTCGATTCCGAGACAGGGGGCGGAAGAGACCCAGTACTTC
.	.	TRBV12-3/TRBV12-4	TRBJ2-1	CASSLNPGGSHYNEQFF	TGTGCCAGCAGTCTGAATCCGGGGGGCTCTCACTACAATGAGCAGTTCTTC
.	.	TRBV27	TRBJ2-3	CASSLWGANTDTQYF	TGTGCCAGCAGTTTGTGGGGGGCTAATACAGATACGCAGTATTTT
.	.	TRBV5-3	TRBJ1-1	CASSPRRANTEAFF	TGTGCCAGCAGCCCCCGACGGGCGAACACTGAAGCTTTCTTT
TRBD1	few	TRBV7-6	TRBJ2-1	CASSSRQGMLNEQFF	TGTGCCAGCAGCTCGCGACAGGGGATGTTAAATGAGCAGTTCTTC
TRBD1	many	TRBV3-1	TRBJ2-3	CASSQGDRARSTDTQYF	TGTGCCAGCAGCCAAGGGGACAGGGCGAGAAGCACAGATACGCAGTATTTT
TRBD2	many	TRBV28	TRBJ2-2	CASSLAGGATGELFF	TGTGCCAGCAGTCTAGCGGGGGGTGCCACCGGGGAGCTGTTTTTT
.	many	TRBV7-2	TRBJ2-1	CASSWSTAYNEQFF	TGTGCCAGCAGCTGGTCGACGGCCTACAATGAGCAGTTCTTC
.	.	TRBV12-3/TRBV12-4	TRBJ2-5	CASSLAPYRETQYF	TGTGCCAGCAGTTTAGCGCCTTACCGAGAGACCCAGTACTTC
TRBD1	.	TRBV12-3/TRBV12-4	TRBJ2-1	CASSLSTGIEQFF	TGTGCCAGCAGTTTATCGACAGGGATTGAGCAGTTCTTC
.	.	TRBV14	TRBJ1-5	CASSRGDSGNQPQHF	TGTGCCAGCAGCCGGGGGGATTCGGGCAATCAGCCCCAGCATTTT
.	many	TRBV7-8	TRBJ2-6	CASSLGHGGGANVLTF	TGTGCCAGCAGCTTGGGCCACGGCGGAGGGGCCAACGTCCTGACTTTC
.	.	TRBV6-2/TRBV6-3	TRBJ2-3	CASRPGQISTDTQYF	TGTGCCAGCAGACCTGGACAAATTTCCACAGATACGCAGTATTTT
.	.	TRBV12-3/TRBV12-4	TRBJ2-1	CASSPTKNEQFF	TGTGCCAGCAGTCCCACGAAGAATGAGCAGTTCTTC
TRBD2	few	TRBV10-3	TRBJ2-1	CAIEAGGLNEQFF	TGTGCCATCGAAGCGGGGGGCCTCAATGAGCAGTTCTTC
TRBD1	few	TRBV13	TRBJ2-4	CASSYRPGTGPDRNIQYF	TGTGCCAGCAGCTATCGTCCCGGGACAGGGCCGGACCGAAACATTCAGTACTTC
.	many	TRBV27	TRBJ1-1	CASSFLGANTEAFF	TGTGCCAGCAGTTTCCTAGGAGCGAACACTGAAGCTTTCTTT
TRBD2	few	TRBV18	TRBJ2-1	CATLRGGLRRDEQFF	TGTGCCACCCTCCGCGGGGGGCTACGAAGAGATGAGCAGTTCTTC
.	few	TRBV2	TRBJ1-2	CASRGRAYGYTF	TGTGCCAGCCGGGGGAGGGCCTATGGCTACACCTTC
.	few	TRBV29-1	TRBJ2-1	CSVRWSNEQFF	TGCAGCGTTAGGTGGTCAAATGAGCAGTTCTTC
.	.	TRBV4-3	TRBJ2-3	CASSQVPRSCSTDTQYF	TGCGCCAGCAGCCAAGTTCCCCGGTCTTGTAGCACAGATACGCAGTATTTT
TRBD1	many	TRBV7-8	TRBJ1-1	CASSLEGTGGEAFF	TGTGCCAGCAGCTTAGAGGGGACAGGGGGTGAAGCTTTCTTT
TRBD1	many	TRBV12-3/TRBV12-4	TRBJ2-5	CASSSYRGEGTQYF	TGTGCCAGCAGTTCGTACAGGGGTGAAGGGACCCAGTACTTC
TRBD2	few	TRBV27	TRBJ2-1	CASRKTSGVTSSYNEQFF	TGTGCCAGCAGAAAGACTAGCGGGGTAACGAGCTCCTACAATGAGCAGTTCTTC
.	few	TRBV10-2	TRBJ2-7	CASSESLLGSYEQYF	TGCGCCAGCAGTGAGTCTCTCCTGGGCTCCTACGAGCAGTACTTC
TRBD2	.	TRBV9	TRBJ2-3	CASSEWSGGLTDTQYF	TGTGCCAGCAGCGAGTGGAGCGGGGGGTTGACAGATACGCAGTATTTT
.	.	TRBV10-3	TRBJ2-5	CAISEDGQETQYF	TGTGCCATCAGTGAAGATGGCCAAGAGACCCAGTACTTC
.	few	TRBV7-6	TRBJ1-5	CASSSLEGENQPQHF	TGTGCCAGCAGCTCGTTAGAAGGGGAAAATCAGCCCCAGCATTTT
.	.	TRBV2	TRBJ2-1	CASIGFRLYNEQFF	TGTGCCAGCATCGGATTTCGGCTTTACAATGAGCAGTTCTTC
TRBD1	few	TRBV27	TRBJ2-7	CASSLSGQGSRYF	TGTGCCAGCAGTCTCTCGGGACAGGGGAGTCGGTACTTC
.	.	TRBV7-6	TRBJ1-1	CASSLRLTGVEAFF	TGTGCCAGCAGCTTAAGGTTAACCGGGGTAGAAGCTTTCTTT
.	.	TRBV18	TRBJ2-6	CASFGNSGANVLTF	TGTGCCAGCTTCGGGAACTCTGGGGCCAACGTCCTGACTTTC
.	few	TRBV4-1	TRBJ1-4	CASSQEVVGPVEKLFF	TGCGCCAGCAGCCAAGAGGTGGTGGGCCCAGTTGAAAAACTGTTTTTT
.	.	TRBV6-6	TRBJ2-2	CASSYSGQGTGELFF	TGTGCCAGCAGTTACTCCGGGCAGGGAACCGGGGAGCTGTTTTTT
.	.	TRBV19	TRBJ1-4	CASKAGEEKLFF	TGTGCCAGTAAGGCAGGCGAAGAAAAACTGTTTTTT
.	.	TRBV18	TRBJ1-2	CASSPSWRDENGYTF	TGTGCCAGCTCACCATCTTGGCGGGACGAAAATGGCTACACCTTC
.	.	TRBV2	TRBJ1-6	CARRGGKADNSPLHF	TGTGCCAGAAGGGGGGGGAAGGCGGATAATTCACCCCTCCACTTT